The present entry profiles one TCR beta chain with its context. CDR1 and CDR2 from the germline V gene are LNHDA and SQIVND (reference sequence). CDR3 length: 15 residues. V was clipped by 6 bases and J by 0 bases; unmatched bases: 5. The record originates from a study of blood T cell repertoires in COVID-19. Study overall: T cells, B-cell-depleted T cells, or PBMCs provided the cDNA or gDNA that served as material.

Libraries were prepared by immunoSEQ multiplex PCR; TCRdb keeps only in-frame clonotypes and omits some of them. The sample consists of some 76,000 clones, about nine tenths of them appearing once. The sample comprised peripheral blood. The chain recombines TRBV19 with TRBJ2-1, with TRBD2 matching over 7 bases. The TCR comes from a woman under 30 with acute or convalescent COVID-19. CDR3 residues: CASSPSGYSYNEQFF. The DNA of the CDR3 is TGTGCCAGTAGCCCTAGCGGATACTCCTACAATGAGCAGTTCTTC.